These T cell receptor beta chains were read from a single sample in a study of T cells in tumors after PD-1 blockade. Method: immunoSEQ multiplex PCR; TCRdb's copy keeps in-frame clones and lacks some. The table has approximately 59,000 clones, around 80% seen once. The material was PBMCs, obtained before anti-PD-1 treatment. Every receptor here comes from a human donor with basal cell carcinoma. The CDR3 runs from the conserved cysteine through the conserved F or W. The order of the fields is CDR3 length, D gene, clone size, V gene, J gene, CDR3 protein, CDR3 DNA. The D gene is left open where the match is weak. Clone size, where shown, is once, few, many, or a class for clones that have expanded.

>15|-|-|TRBV19|TRBJ1-4
CASSGQSATNEKLFF
TGTGCCAGTAGTGGACAGTCGGCAACTAATGAAAAACTGTTTTTT
>14|-|few|TRBV25-1|TRBJ2-7
CASSAKQSSDEQYF
TGTGCCAGCAGTGCAAAACAGAGCTCGGACGAGCAGTACTTC
>13|-|-|TRBV29-1|TRBJ1-1
CSVESGWGTEAFF
TGCAGCGTTGAAAGTGGTTGGGGGACTGAAGCTTTCTTT
>14|-|-|TRBV6-5|TRBJ2-7
CASSTGRSPYEQYF
TGTGCCAGCAGCACAGGGCGGAGCCCCTACGAGCAGTACTTC
>15|TRBD1|few|TRBV2|TRBJ2-1
CASRAGTGENNEQFF
TGTGCCAGCAGGGCCGGGACAGGGGAAAACAATGAGCAGTTCTTC
>12|-|many|TRBV6-6|TRBJ2-5
CASFREQETQYF
TGTGCCAGCTTCAGGGAGCAAGAGACCCAGTACTTC
>19|TRBD2|-|TRBV7-8|TRBJ2-1
CASSVELAGDRSSYNEQFF
TGTGCCAGCAGCGTCGAATTAGCGGGGGACCGGAGCTCCTACAATGAGCAGTTCTTC
>13|-|-|TRBV6-1|TRBJ1-2
CASSDQVRAGYTF
TGTGCCAGCAGTGACCAGGTCCGGGCTGGCTACACCTTC
>14|-|once|TRBV18|TRBJ2-7
CASSPGIGREEQYF
TGTGCCAGCTCACCCGGAATAGGACGGGAAGAGCAGTACTTC
>16|TRBD1|-|TRBV19|TRBJ2-7
CASSPQGTGGTYEQYF
TGTGCCAGTAGTCCACAAGGGACAGGGGGAACCTACGAGCAGTACTTC
>14|-|-|TRBV10-3|TRBJ1-4
CATGIGPPNEKLFF
TGTGCCACCGGGATAGGGCCGCCTAATGAAAAACTGTTTTTT
>11|-|-|TRBV19|TRBJ2-1
CASTRGTEQFF
TGTGCCAGTACCCGGGGGACAGAGCAGTTCTTC
>15|TRBD1|-|TRBV7-8|TRBJ2-1
CASSPDRINYNEQFF
TGTGCCAGCAGCCCGGACAGGATCAACTACAATGAGCAGTTCTTC
>12|TRBD1|-|TRBV7-8|TRBJ2-7
CASSRTGGEQYF
TGTGCCAGCAGTCGGACAGGGGGAGAGCAGTACTTC
>15|-|-|TRBV3-1/TRBV3-2|TRBJ2-2
CASSHRGENTGELFF
TGTGCCAGCAGCCACAGGGGGGAGAACACCGGGGAGCTGTTTTTT
>16|TRBD2|-|TRBV5-1|TRBJ2-3
CASSFIAGGPREAQYF
TGCGCCAGCAGCTTTATAGCGGGGGGACCACGGGAGGCGCAGTATTTT
>16|-|-|TRBV19|TRBJ1-1
CASSPQLLGLGTEAFF
TGTGCCAGTAGTCCCCAGTTGCTAGGATTAGGCACTGAAGCTTTCTTT
>15|TRBD1|-|TRBV19|TRBJ1-5
CASSPTDRGAQPQHF
TGTGCCAGTAGTCCTACCGACAGGGGGGCTCAGCCCCAGCATTTT
>15|TRBD1|-|TRBV7-9|TRBJ1-5
CASSLGTGGNQPQHF
TGTGCCAGCAGCTTAGGGACAGGGGGCAATCAGCCCCAGCATTTT
>13|-|few|TRBV6-1|TRBJ1-4
CASSEATIGKLFF
TGTGCCAGCAGTGAAGCCACCATAGGCAAACTGTTTTTT
>11|-|-|TRBV20-1|TRBJ2-7
CSARDLRSPYF
TGCAGTGCTAGAGATCTCCGGTCCCCGTACTTC
>13|TRBD1|-|TRBV19|TRBJ1-5
CASGTGSNQPQHF
TGTGCCAGTGGGACAGGGAGCAATCAGCCCCAGCATTTT
>15|-|few|TRBV7-3|TRBJ2-6
CASSGRNSGANVLTF
TGTGCCAGCAGCGGACGGAATTCTGGGGCCAACGTCCTGACTTTC
>15|-|-|TRBV6-1|TRBJ1-2
CASSEVDGLGYGYTF
TGTGCCAGCAGTGAAGTGGACGGCCTTGGCTATGGCTACACCTTC
>15|TRBD1|-|TRBV30|TRBJ2-7
CAWNALGQGSYEQYF
TGTGCCTGGAATGCGCTGGGACAGGGTTCCTACGAGCAGTACTTC
>14|-|few|TRBV7-9|TRBJ2-5
CASSPGSLEKTQYF
TGTGCCAGCAGCCCCGGGAGTCTAGAGAAGACCCAGTACTTC
>15|TRBD2|-|TRBV7-8|TRBJ2-5
CASSLDSRGGQTQYF
TGTGCCAGCAGCTTAGACTCCCGGGGGGGGCAGACCCAGTACTTC
>14|-|-|TRBV6-1|TRBJ2-1
CASSSRDLYNEQFF
TGTGCCAGCAGTTCCCGGGATCTCTACAATGAGCAGTTCTTC
>11|-|-|TRBV20-1|TRBJ2-7
CSARLTDEQYF
TGCAGTGCTAGACTGACGGACGAGCAGTACTTC
>16|TRBD1|-|TRBV30|TRBJ1-3
CAWRGETGFVGNTIYF
TGTGCCTGGAGGGGAGAGACAGGGTTTGTGGGAAACACCATATATTTT
>15|-|-|TRBV7-8|TRBJ1-4
CASSLDTGSNEKLFF
TGTGCCAGCAGCTTAGATACAGGTTCAAATGAAAAACTGTTTTTT
>15|-|-|TRBV6-6|TRBJ2-1
CASIPGLSSYNEQFF
TGTGCCAGCATTCCGGGGCTCAGCTCCTACAATGAGCAGTTCTTC
>12|TRBD1|-|TRBV18|TRBJ2-2
CASSQGAGELFF
TGTGCCAGCTCTCAGGGGGCCGGGGAGCTGTTTTTT
>15|TRBD1|-|TRBV27|TRBJ2-7
CASSFSGTGNYEQYF
TGTGCCAGCAGTTTCTCCGGGACAGGGAACTACGAGCAGTACTTC
>12|-|-|TRBV30|TRBJ2-7
CAFTPLGYEQYF
TGTGCCTTCACCCCCTTGGGTTACGAGCAGTACTTC
>19|-|-|TRBV6-1|TRBJ2-7
CASSEVPEGGTVIYYEQYF
TGTGCCAGCAGTGAAGTCCCAGAAGGGGGGACAGTGATTTACTACGAGCAGTACTTC
>17|TRBD1|-|TRBV11-3|TRBJ2-1
CASSTSLRTGSYNEQFF
TGTGCCAGCAGCACGAGTCTTAGGACAGGGTCCTACAATGAGCAGTTCTTC
>16|-|-|TRBV28|TRBJ2-3
CASSTPVGGGTDTQYF
TGTGCCAGCAGTACCCCGGTGGGGGGCGGCACAGATACGCAGTATTTT
>13|TRBD1|-|TRBV2|TRBJ2-7
CASMGQPTYEQYF
TGTGCCAGCATGGGACAGCCAACCTACGAGCAGTACTTC
>12|-|-|TRBV19|TRBJ1-5
CASSWQNQPQHF
TGTGCCAGTAGTTGGCAAAATCAGCCCCAGCATTTT
>18|-|few|TRBV10-1|TRBJ2-1
CASSESPMGLSSYNEQFF
TGCGCCAGCAGTGAGTCCCCAATGGGACTTAGCTCCTACAATGAGCAGTTCTTC